The 5 T cell receptor beta chains presented below share a single source sample, sequenced in a study of glioma-infiltrating T cells after dendritic cell vaccination. Noted time point: after dendritic cell vaccination, including at tumor progression/relapse. TCRdb's copy holds only in-frame clones and misses some; the assay was immunoSEQ multiplex PCR. The sample has about 99,000 clones, over 80% seen once; the top ten hold about 5.5%. The sample consisted of blood, taken after dendritic cell vaccination. The receptors here all came from a human donor with glioblastoma.

The chain combines TRBV5-1 with TRBJ2-1; 8 nucleotides agree with TRBD2. The J segment lost 9 bases and the V segment lost 0 bases, leaving 8 bases of the junction unmatched. The CDR3 extends over 15 amino acids. The V gene's germline CDR1 is SGHRS and CDR2 YFSETQ. CDR3 protein: CASSLEAGVGSEQFF. As DNA, the CDR3 is TGCGCCAGCAGCTTGGAAGCGGGAGTCGGCAGTGAGCAGTTCTTC.

V is TRBV7-9 and J is TRBJ2-7; TRBD1 matches 8 bases. The CDR3 runs to 15 residues. Trimming removed 0 bases from V and 3 bases from J; junction bases left unmatched: 4. CDR1 is SEHNR, CDR2 FQNEAQ, per germline (reference sequence). The CDR3 nucleotides are TGTGCCAGCAGCTTAGCGGGCAGGGGGCTCTACGAGCAGTACTTC. Its protein product is CASSLAGRGLYEQYF.

The CDR3 DNA reads as TGTGCCAGCAGCCCGAGGACTAGCCACTACGAGCAGTACTTC. Translation: CASSPRTSHYEQYF. The rearrangement links TRBV9 to TRBJ2-7, with 8 positions matching TRBD2. Trimming cost V 4 bases and J 3 bases; bases outside gene matches: 6. The CDR3 loop spans 14 amino acids. The germline V gene encodes CDR1 SGDLS and CDR2 YYNGEE.

CDR3 sequence: CAWSRQGRRRNQPQHF. CDR3 DNA sequence: TGTGCCTGGAGTCGACAGGGAAGAAGGCGCAATCAGCCCCAGCATTTT. The chain has TRBV30 and TRBJ1-5; the match to TRBD1 covers 7 bases. The V segment lost 2 bases and the J segment 2 bases; nucleotides outside the gene matches: 9. Germline V gene lookup returns CDR1 GTSNPN and CDR2 SVGIG (reference sequence). The CDR3 has 16 residues.

The V gene is TRBV19, the J gene TRBJ2-3; maybe TRBD2 (6 bases). The germline V gene encodes CDR1 LNHDA and CDR2 SQIVND (reference sequence). CDR3 length: 15 residues. The V and J ends lost 3 bases and 2 bases respectively, with 12 bases between them. CDR3 region: CASSILADPTDTQYF. The CDR3 DNA reads TGTGCCAGTAGTATCTTAGCGGACCCCACAGATACGCAGTATTTT.